The 29 T cell receptor beta chains below were found in one sample sequenced in a study of blood T cell repertoires in COVID-19. Generated by immunoSEQ multiplex PCR, the TCRdb table keeps only in-frame clones and is missing some. The table has 150,000 or so clones, about nine tenths seen once. The sample taken for sequencing was peripheral blood. The receptors shown here come from an elderly man with acute or convalescent COVID-19.

This chain connects TRBV18 to TRBJ1-1, with D possibly TRBD1 on 5 matching bases. CDR1 is KGHSH, CDR2 LQKENI, per germline. With 4 bases removed from V and 7 bases from J, the gap between germline ends came to 19 bases. The CDR3 extends over 15 amino acids. The CDR3 protein is CASSQSGQGGGEAFF. Here the CDR3 DNA reads TGTGCCAGCTCACAATCGGGGCAGGGAGGCGGTGAAGCTTTCTTT.

The chain employs TRBV7-8 and TRBJ1-3, with TRBD1 matching over 7 bases. Trimming removed 5 bases from V and 1 base from J; junction bases left unmatched: 8. The germline V gene has CDR1 SGHVS and CDR2 FQNEAQ. The CDR3 has 16 amino acids. This CDR3 reads CASSRGGSGSGNTIYF. CDR3 coding DNA: TGTGCCAGCAGCCGAGGGGGCTCCGGGTCTGGAAACACCATATATTTT.

This chain connects TRBV19 to TRBJ2-7; the D gene is possibly TRBD2 (6 bases). Trimming stripped 4 bases from V and 0 bases from J, with 7 bases between. Germline V gene lookup returns CDR1 LNHDA and CDR2 SQIVND (reference sequence). The CDR3 runs to 13 residues. In nucleotides, the CDR3 is TGTGCCAGTAGTACCGGGGGCTCCTACGAGCAGTACTTC. Residues: CASSTGGSYEQYF.

This clone occurred once. The chain has TRBV24-1 and TRBJ2-3; D call uncertain. Germline CDR1 KGHDR, CDR2 SFDVKD. V lost 2 bases, J lost 0 bases, and 8 bases lay in between. The CDR3 length is 15 residues. The CDR3, as DNA: TGTGCCACCAGTGATTCGCGGAAAAGCACAGATACGCAGTATTTT. This sequence encodes CATSDSRKSTDTQYF.

The chain is built from TRBV28 and TRBJ1-1; 8 bases are shared with TRBD1. The V and J ends lost 3 bases and 1 base, in that order; junction bases with no gene match: 4. Germline V CDR1 and CDR2: MDHEN, SYDVKM. This CDR3 has 15 amino acids. The CDR3 loop reads CASSFTGTGNTEAFF. CDR3 coding DNA: TGTGCCAGCAGTTTTACCGGGACAGGGAACACTGAAGCTTTCTTT.

The chain has TRBV10-3 and TRBJ2-7, with D perhaps matching TRBD2 (6 bases). The CDR3 consists of 17 residues. V was trimmed by 11 bases and J by 5 bases, leaving 31 bases between them. CDR1 and CDR2 from the germline V gene are ENHRY and SYGVKD. The CDR3 coding sequence is TGTGCCTCCAACTCCAGGGCTAGCGTTGTGCCCCCCGACGAGCAGTACTTC. It is translated as CASNSRASVVPPDEQYF.

The chain is built from TRBV5-1 and TRBJ1-3; D may be TRBD1 (6 bases). Trimming took 4 bases from V and 3 from J, leaving 14 bases between them. CDR3 length equals 15 residues. Per the germline V gene, CDR1 is SGHRS and CDR2 is YFSETQ. CDR3 sequence: CASSIGGMDGNTIYF. The DNA for the CDR3 is TGCGCCAGCAGCATAGGGGGAATGGATGGAAACACCATATATTTT.

The chain recombines TRBV4-1 with TRBJ2-1; 14 bases are a match to TRBD2. After removal of 4 bases from V and 4 bases from J, the junction contained 3 bases not matched to a gene. The CDR3 has 16 amino acids. CDR1 MGHRA and CDR2 YSYEKL come from the germline V gene. The CDR3 here is CASSRGLAGVYNEQFF. CDR3 DNA sequence: TGCGCCAGCAGCCGGGGACTAGCGGGAGTATACAATGAGCAGTTCTTC.

The rearrangement joins TRBV6-5 to TRBJ1-2; 10 bases match TRBD1. Germline-derived CDR1 and CDR2 are MNHEY and SVGAGI. Trimming took 5 bases from V and 0 from J; bases not matched to a gene: 3. The CDR3 has 15 residues. In nucleotides, the CDR3 is TGTGCCAGCAGTAGACAGGGGGCGCCTAACTATGGCTACACCTTC. Encoded protein: CASSRQGAPNYGYTF.

The chain couples TRBV6-2 or TRBV6-3 to TRBJ2-7, with 12 nucleotides matching TRBD2. Germline V gene data show CDR1 as MNHEY and CDR2 as SVGEGT. The CDR3 length is 18 residues. J lost 0 bases, V lost 5 bases, and 11 bases had no gene match. The CDR3, as DNA: TGTGCCAGCAGTCACAACCTCCAACTAGCGGGGGGCTCCTACGAGCAGTACTTC. Translation: CASSHNLQLAGGSYEQYF.

V and J are TRBV13 and TRBJ1-6, with D maybe TRBD1 (6 bases). The CDR3 sequence is 19 residues long. From germline, CDR1 is PRHDT and CDR2 FYEKMQ (reference sequence). V gave up 2 bases and J gave up 0 bases, with 17 bases separating them. The CDR3 sequence is CASSLSGGSSSSYNSPLHF. In DNA form, the CDR3 reads TGTGCCAGCAGCTTATCGGGGGGCTCATCCTCCTCCTATAATTCACCCCTCCACTTT.

V usage is TRBV28 and J usage is TRBJ2-5; 7 bases are shared with TRBD2. From germline, CDR1 is MDHEN and CDR2 SYDVKM. Trimming took 8 bases from V and 1 from J; bases not matched to a gene: 10. The CDR3 runs 15 residues. The CDR3: CASSAALAAQETQYF. In DNA form, the CDR3 reads TGTGCCAGCTCCGCTGCCCTAGCGGCCCAAGAGACCCAGTACTTC.

The V call is TRBV4-1, the J call TRBJ1-4; tentatively, D is TRBD1 (5 bases). This CDR3 region has 16 residues. Per the germline V gene, CDR1 is MGHRA and CDR2 is YSYEKL. Trimming stripped 3 bases from V and 0 bases from J, with 11 bases between. The CDR3 bases are TGCGCCAGCAGCCACACCGACAGCCCAACTAATGAAAAACTGTTTTTT. It specifies CASSHTDSPTNEKLFF.

The chain carries TRBV5-1 and TRBJ1-3; D gene ambiguous. CDR1 and CDR2 from the germline V gene are SGHRS and YFSETQ. V lost 4 bases and J 3 bases, leaving 8 bases between the germline ends. The CDR3 is 13 amino acids. CDR3 sequence (DNA): TGCGCCAGCAGCAATAGTGGTGGAAACACCATATATTTT. It specifies CASSNSGGNTIYF.

The V call is TRBV5-1, the J call TRBJ2-6; 10 bases are shared with TRBD1. CDR1 is SGHRS and CDR2 is YFSETQ in the germline V gene. This CDR3 contains 15 residues. The V segment lost 8 bases and the J segment 0 bases; nucleotides outside the gene matches: 2. The CDR3 protein is CASGQGVSGANVLTF. In DNA, the CDR3 is TGCGCCAGTGGACAGGGGGTCTCTGGGGCCAACGTCCTGACTTTC.

The J gene is TRBJ1-1, the V gene TRBV28; D is possibly TRBD1 (6 bases). The CDR3 contains 17 residues. The V gene's germline CDR1 is MDHEN and CDR2 SYDVKM. V dropped 3 bases and J dropped 0 bases, with 17 bases sitting between them. CDR3 nucleotides: TGTGCCAGCAGTTTCCCCCTGAAACAGGGATTGAACACTGAAGCTTTCTTT. It specifies CASSFPLKQGLNTEAFF.

This chain connects TRBV7-9 to TRBJ2-7, with D hard to call. CDR1 and CDR2 (germline): SEHNR, FQNEAQ (reference sequence). Trimming took off 3 bases at V and 3 bases at J, with 6 bases between the two ends. This CDR3 is 12 amino acids long. CDR3 loop: CASSFRSYEQYF. CDR3 sequence (DNA): TGTGCCAGCAGCTTCCGGAGCTACGAGCAGTACTTC.

The rearrangement uses TRBV3-1 (or the pseudogene TRBV3-2) and TRBJ2-1; weak D call: TRBD2 (5 bases). Trimming took off 1 base at V and 12 bases at J, with 19 bases between the two ends. This CDR3 is built from 15 residues. Germline-derived CDR1 and CDR2 are LGHDT and YNNKEL (reference sequence). The CDR3 spells CASSQAGIGWVGQFF. The DNA for the CDR3 is TGTGCCAGCAGCCAAGCCGGGATAGGTTGGGTTGGGCAGTTCTTC.

This chain connects TRBV9 to TRBJ1-3, with TRBD1 as a possible D gene (6 bases). There are 15 residues in the CDR3. Germline V gene data show CDR1 as SGDLS and CDR2 as YYNGEE. V was pared by 3 bases and J by 0 bases, with 10 bases between. The CDR3 sequence: CASSDTGSSGNTIYF. For the CDR3, the DNA is TGTGCCAGCAGCGACACAGGGAGCTCTGGAAACACCATATATTTT.

V is TRBV7-8 and J is TRBJ1-3; the D is unclear. V was trimmed by 1 base and J by 2 bases, leaving 6 bases between them. Germline CDR1 SGHVS, CDR2 FQNEAQ. The CDR3 extends over 14 amino acids. The CDR3 DNA follows: TGTGCCAGCAGCTTAGACATCCCTGGAAACACCATATATTTT. Protein: CASSLDIPGNTIYF.

This chain links TRBV28 with TRBJ2-1; weak D call: TRBD2 (6 bases). Germline V CDR1 and CDR2: MDHEN, SYDVKM. V lost 8 bases, J lost 0 bases, and 11 bases lay in between. The CDR3 consists of 14 residues. CDR3 sequence: CASAGPNSYNEQFF. In nucleotides, the CDR3 is TGTGCCAGCGCGGGGCCCAACTCCTACAATGAGCAGTTCTTC.

This chain joins TRBV9 and TRBJ2-5; 7 positions match TRBD2. Trimming cost V 0 bases and J 8 bases; bases outside gene matches: 7. This CDR3 comprises 14 residues. Germline CDR1 and CDR2: SGDLS and YYNGEE. In nucleotides, the CDR3 is TGTGCCAGCAGCGTAGACCCTCCGGGAGGAACCCAGTACTTC. Protein product: CASSVDPPGGTQYF.

The count of this clone is one. This chain uses TRBV4-2 with TRBJ2-6; D unclear. V was cut by 4 bases and J by 0 bases, with 13 bases left in between. Germline lookup yields CDR1 LGHNA and CDR2 YNFKEQ. There are 17 residues in the CDR3. The CDR3 sequence: CASSPPTASSGANVLTF. CDR3 nucleotides: TGTGCCAGCAGCCCCCCAACAGCCAGCTCTGGGGCCAACGTCCTGACTTTC.

V usage is TRBV27 and J usage is TRBJ2-7; 8 positions match TRBD2. The V and J ends lost 6 bases and 0 bases, in that order; junction bases with no gene match: 7. Germline V gene sequence: CDR1 MNHEY, CDR2 SMNVEV (reference sequence). CDR3 size: 15 residues. In DNA form, the CDR3 reads TGTGCCAGCAGACCACTAGCGGCAGGCTCCTACGAGCAGTACTTC. The encoded protein is CASRPLAAGSYEQYF.

The chain has TRBV6-2 or TRBV6-3 and TRBJ2-3, with D possibly matching TRBD2 (6 bases). Trimming cost V 6 bases and J 2 bases, with 18 bases left between them. CDR1 MNHEY and CDR2 SVGEGT come from the germline V gene. CDR3 length: 16 residues. The CDR3 bases are TGTGCCAGCAGCTCGGACTACCGGGGGACCACAGATACGCAGTATTTT. It translates to CASSSDYRGTTDTQYF.

This chain joins TRBV27 and TRBJ2-2; 8 bases map to TRBD2. The CDR3 spans 14 residues. V lost 3 bases and J lost 7; bases outside the gene matches: 4. Germline CDR1 is MNHEY and CDR2 is SMNVEV (reference sequence). CDR3 nucleotide sequence: TGTGCCAGCAGTTTTAGCGGGGATAGCGGGGAGCTGTTTTTT. Its protein product is CASSFSGDSGELFF.

This clone was seen only once. The chain is built from TRBV28 and TRBJ2-7; 8 nucleotides agree with TRBD1. Germline V gene data show CDR1 as MDHEN and CDR2 as SYDVKM. This CDR3 is built from 14 residues. Trimming took 2 bases from V and 2 from J; bases not matched to a gene: 2. The CDR3 protein is CASSLQGAAYEQYF. In nucleotides, the CDR3 is TGTGCCAGCAGTTTACAGGGGGCGGCCTACGAGCAGTACTTC.

This clone was counted between two and nine times. Additional DNA sequences in this sample encode the identical CDR3. The rearrangement links TRBV7-2 to TRBJ1-2; 8 bases map to TRBD1. CDR3 length: 14 residues. V lost 4 bases to trimming and J lost 2 bases; unmatched junction nucleotides: 3. Germline V lookup: CDR1 SGHTA, CDR2 FQGNSA. The CDR3 coding sequence is TGTGCCAGCAGCTCCGACAGGGGAAACTATGGCTACACCTTC. It encodes CASSSDRGNYGYTF.

The rearrangement links TRBV28 to TRBJ2-6, with a possible D match to TRBD2 (5 bases). The CDR3 runs to 17 residues. Germline-derived CDR1 and CDR2 are MDHEN and SYDVKM. The ends were cut back, 4 bases at V and 2 bases at J, with 15 bases in the middle. CDR3 coding DNA: TGTGCCAGCAGTTCGGTTGAGGGCGTGACTGGGGCCAACGTCCTGACTTTC. Its translation is CASSSVEGVTGANVLTF.